Listed below are T cell receptor beta chains from one sample, sequenced in a study of blood T cell repertoires in COVID-19. Repertoires were generated with immunoSEQ multiplex PCR, while TCRdb's copy carries only in-frame clones and drops some. The table records approximately 230,000 clones, around four fifths of them present only once. Source material: PBMCs or T cells enriched from blood (not recorded which). Every receptor here comes from a man in his forties or fifties who had recovered from COVID-19. Each CDR3 is given with its conserved first and last residue. Fields, in order: clone size, V gene, J gene, D gene, CDR3 DNA, CDR3 protein. A D gene is named only where the DNA matches it firmly. Some rows mark clone size as missing; the rest say once, few, many or name a class of expanded clone.

clone size: once
V gene: TRBV5-1
J gene: TRBJ2-1
D gene: TRBD2
CDR3 DNA: TGCGCCAGCAGCTTGAACGGCGGGAGCGGCGTCAATGAGCAGTTCTTC
CDR3 protein: CASSLNGGSGVNEQFF

clone size: -
V gene: TRBV9
J gene: TRBJ2-7
D gene: TRBD2
CDR3 DNA: TGTGCCAGCAGCCCTCAAGCGGGGCTTACAGCCTACGAGCAGTACTTC
CDR3 protein: CASSPQAGLTAYEQYF

clone size: -
V gene: TRBV7-3
J gene: TRBJ2-1
D gene: -
CDR3 DNA: TGTGCCAGCAGCCTCCAAGGGGCCGTCGTGTACAATGAGCAGTTCTTC
CDR3 protein: CASSLQGAVVYNEQFF

clone size: -
V gene: TRBV19
J gene: TRBJ2-2
D gene: TRBD2
CDR3 DNA: TGTGCCAGTAGAAGACGACTAGCGGGAATATCCACCGGGGAGCTGTTTTTT
CDR3 protein: CASRRRLAGISTGELFF

clone size: -
V gene: TRBV7-6
J gene: TRBJ2-7
D gene: -
CDR3 DNA: TGTGCCAGCAGCCCTGACACCTCCTACGAGCAGTACTTC
CDR3 protein: CASSPDTSYEQYF

clone size: -
V gene: TRBV10-3
J gene: TRBJ1-6
D gene: TRBD1
CDR3 DNA: TGTGCCATCAGTGAGTCGACAGGGGGTGGCGGTTCACCCCTCCACTTT
CDR3 protein: CAISESTGGGGSPLHF

clone size: -
V gene: TRBV11-1
J gene: TRBJ1-4
D gene: -
CDR3 DNA: TGTGCCAGCAGCTCGACAGCAGCTAATGAAAAACTGTTTTTT
CDR3 protein: CASSSTAANEKLFF

clone size: -
V gene: TRBV7-2
J gene: TRBJ1-4
D gene: -
CDR3 DNA: TGTGCCAGCAGCTCCACTCGTGGTGAAGAAAAACTGTTTTTT
CDR3 protein: CASSSTRGEEKLFF

clone size: -
V gene: TRBV2
J gene: TRBJ2-1
D gene: TRBD1
CDR3 DNA: TGTGCCAGCGTGAAGGGACAGGGGTACAATGAGCAGTTCTTC
CDR3 protein: CASVKGQGYNEQFF

clone size: few
V gene: TRBV5-3
J gene: TRBJ2-7
D gene: -
CDR3 DNA: TGTGCCAGAAGCTTGAGGACAAAACAACCCTACGAGCAGTACTTC
CDR3 protein: CARSLRTKQPYEQYF

clone size: -
V gene: TRBV18
J gene: TRBJ2-5
D gene: TRBD1
CDR3 DNA: TGTGCCAGCTCCGTTCAGCAGGGGGAAGAGACCCAGTACTTC
CDR3 protein: CASSVQQGEETQYF

clone size: -
V gene: TRBV10-3
J gene: TRBJ2-1
D gene: TRBD2
CDR3 DNA: TGTGCCATCAGTACTAGCGGGTTCTCCTACAATGAGCAGTTCTTC
CDR3 protein: CAISTSGFSYNEQFF

clone size: -
V gene: TRBV5-1
J gene: TRBJ1-2
D gene: -
CDR3 DNA: TGCGCCAGCAGCCAGGGGCGAGGGGGTTCCTATGGCTACACCTTC
CDR3 protein: CASSQGRGGSYGYTF

clone size: -
V gene: TRBV7-3
J gene: TRBJ1-2
D gene: -
CDR3 DNA: TGTGCCAGCAGCCCCACAGGGACCGATGGCTACACCTTC
CDR3 protein: CASSPTGTDGYTF

clone size: -
V gene: TRBV7-9
J gene: TRBJ2-7
D gene: -
CDR3 DNA: TGTGCCAGCAGCTTAGAAGACAGCCTTTCCTACGAGCAGTACTTC
CDR3 protein: CASSLEDSLSYEQYF

clone size: -
V gene: TRBV4-2
J gene: TRBJ1-1
D gene: TRBD1
CDR3 DNA: TGTGCCAGCAGCCAAGAGAGGGGGCGAAGGGACACTGAAGCTTTCTTT
CDR3 protein: CASSQERGRRDTEAFF

clone size: -
V gene: TRBV7-6
J gene: TRBJ1-6
D gene: -
CDR3 DNA: TGTGCCAGCAAACGGGGAGATAATTCACCCCTCCACTTT
CDR3 protein: CASKRGDNSPLHF

clone size: -
V gene: TRBV28
J gene: TRBJ1-2
D gene: TRBD1
CDR3 DNA: TGTGCCAGCAGACCAGGACAGGGCTATGGCTACACCTTC
CDR3 protein: CASRPGQGYGYTF

clone size: -
V gene: TRBV18
J gene: TRBJ1-6
D gene: -
CDR3 DNA: TGTGCCAGCTCACCAACCGGGACACCAAATTCACCCCTCCACTTT
CDR3 protein: CASSPTGTPNSPLHF

clone size: -
V gene: TRBV15
J gene: TRBJ2-6
D gene: TRBD1
CDR3 DNA: TGTGCCACCAGCATGACAGGGGATGGGGCCAACGTCCTGACTTTC
CDR3 protein: CATSMTGDGANVLTF

clone size: -
V gene: TRBV5-4
J gene: TRBJ2-1
D gene: -
CDR3 DNA: TGTGCCAGCAGCTTGAATACCGGGAACAATGAGCAGTTCTTC
CDR3 protein: CASSLNTGNNEQFF

clone size: once
V gene: TRBV5-1
J gene: TRBJ1-3
D gene: -
CDR3 DNA: TGCGCCAGCAGCTTTGACACAGGGCGGACTGGAAACACCATATATTTT
CDR3 protein: CASSFDTGRTGNTIYF

clone size: -
V gene: TRBV4-3
J gene: TRBJ1-2
D gene: -
CDR3 DNA: TGCGCCAGCAGTCTAGCCCCTAGAGCTTTCTATGGCTACACCTTC
CDR3 protein: CASSLAPRAFYGYTF

clone size: -
V gene: TRBV28
J gene: TRBJ2-6
D gene: -
CDR3 DNA: TGTGCCAGCAGCTATTACAGGGTTAGGCCTGGGGCCAACGTCCTGACTTTC
CDR3 protein: CASSYYRVRPGANVLTF

clone size: -
V gene: TRBV11-2
J gene: TRBJ1-5
D gene: TRBD1
CDR3 DNA: TGTGCCAGCAGCAGACAGGGGGGACAGCCCCAGCATTTT
CDR3 protein: CASSRQGGQPQHF

clone size: -
V gene: TRBV6-5
J gene: TRBJ1-4
D gene: TRBD1
CDR3 DNA: TGTGCCAGCACCCCTATTTCAGGGGGAGGTCTGTTTTTT
CDR3 protein: CASTPISGGGLFF

clone size: -
V gene: TRBV11-3
J gene: TRBJ2-6
D gene: -
CDR3 DNA: TGTGCCAGCAGCCTAGGTAGCTCTGGGGCCAACGTCCTGACTTTC
CDR3 protein: CASSLGSSGANVLTF

clone size: -
V gene: TRBV5-1
J gene: TRBJ1-1
D gene: -
CDR3 DNA: TGCGCCAGCATTGGCGGGTCCGCGGGGACTGAAGCTTTCTTT
CDR3 protein: CASIGGSAGTEAFF

clone size: -
V gene: TRBV19
J gene: TRBJ2-6
D gene: TRBD2
CDR3 DNA: TGTGCCAGTAGTACACAGCGGGAAGCTGGGGCCAACGTCCTGACTTTC
CDR3 protein: CASSTQREAGANVLTF

clone size: -
V gene: TRBV24-1
J gene: TRBJ2-5
D gene: TRBD2
CDR3 DNA: TGTGCCACCAGTGACGAGGGACTAGCGGAAGAGACCCAGTACTTC
CDR3 protein: CATSDEGLAEETQYF

clone size: -
V gene: TRBV7-2
J gene: TRBJ2-7
D gene: -
CDR3 DNA: TGTGCCAGCAGCTCCCTTCCCCCAGGGGAAGACGAGCAGTACTTC
CDR3 protein: CASSSLPPGEDEQYF

clone size: -
V gene: TRBV28
J gene: TRBJ2-1
D gene: TRBD1
CDR3 DNA: TGTGCCAGCAGTTTGACCGGGACAGGGTACTATGAGCAGTTCTTC
CDR3 protein: CASSLTGTGYYEQFF